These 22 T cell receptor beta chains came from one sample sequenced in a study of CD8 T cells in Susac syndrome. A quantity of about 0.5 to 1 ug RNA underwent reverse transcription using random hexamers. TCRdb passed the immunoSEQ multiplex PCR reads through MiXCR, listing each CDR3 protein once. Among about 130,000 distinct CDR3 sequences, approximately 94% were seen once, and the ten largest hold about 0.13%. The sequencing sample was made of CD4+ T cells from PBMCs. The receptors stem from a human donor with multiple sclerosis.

In DNA form, the CDR3 reads TGTGCCAGCAGTGGGGCTAGCGGAAGCTCCTACGAGCAGTACTTC. Its translation: CASSGASGSSYEQYF. This rearrangement joins TRBV2 to TRBJ2-7; TRBD2 matches at 7 bases. The length of the CDR3 is 15 residues. Looked up from germline, CDR1 is SNHLY and CDR2 is FYNNEI. The ends lost 4 bases at V and 0 bases at J; junction bases unmatched: 6. The whole variable domain, remainder taken from reference TRBV2 and TRBJ2-7, is EPEVTQTPSHQVTQMGQEVILRCVPISNHLYFYWYRQILGQKVEFLVSFYNNEISEKSEIFDDQFSVERPDGSNFTLKIRSTKLEDSAMYFCASSGASGSSYEQYFGPGTRLTVT.

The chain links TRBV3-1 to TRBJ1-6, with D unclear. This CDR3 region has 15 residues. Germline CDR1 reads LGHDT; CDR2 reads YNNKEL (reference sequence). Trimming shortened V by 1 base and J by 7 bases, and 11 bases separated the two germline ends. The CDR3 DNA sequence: TGTGCCAGCAGCCAAGTAAAGGGAGGCAATTCACCCCTCCACTTT. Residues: CASSQVKGGNSPLHF.

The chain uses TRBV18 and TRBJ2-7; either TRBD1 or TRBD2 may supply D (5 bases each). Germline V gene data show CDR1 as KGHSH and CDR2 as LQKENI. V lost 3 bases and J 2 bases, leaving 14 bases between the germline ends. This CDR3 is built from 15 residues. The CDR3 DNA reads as TGTGCCAGCTCACCGCCGGGACGGAGAGCCTACGAGCAGTACTTC. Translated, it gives CASSPPGRRAYEQYF.

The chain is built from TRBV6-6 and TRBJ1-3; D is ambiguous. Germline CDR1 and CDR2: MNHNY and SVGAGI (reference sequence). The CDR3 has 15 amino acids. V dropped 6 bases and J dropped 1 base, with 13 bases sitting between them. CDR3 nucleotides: TGTGCCAGCAGCGATCCACGAGTTTCTGGAAACACCATATATTTT. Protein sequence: CASSDPRVSGNTIYF.

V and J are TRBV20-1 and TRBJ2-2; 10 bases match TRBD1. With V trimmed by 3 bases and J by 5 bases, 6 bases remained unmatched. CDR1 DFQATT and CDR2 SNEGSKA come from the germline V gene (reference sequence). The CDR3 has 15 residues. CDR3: CSARTGGARTGELFF. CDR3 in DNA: TGCAGTGCTAGGACAGGGGGCGCGAGGACCGGGGAGCTGTTTTTT.

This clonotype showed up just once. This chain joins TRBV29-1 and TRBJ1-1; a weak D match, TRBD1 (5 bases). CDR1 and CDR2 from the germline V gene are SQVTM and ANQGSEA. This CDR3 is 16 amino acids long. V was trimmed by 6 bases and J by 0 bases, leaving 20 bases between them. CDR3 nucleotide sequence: TGCAGCGTCGAGAGGGACGGACTCCTAATGAACACTGAAGCTTTCTTT. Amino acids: CSVERDGLLMNTEAFF.

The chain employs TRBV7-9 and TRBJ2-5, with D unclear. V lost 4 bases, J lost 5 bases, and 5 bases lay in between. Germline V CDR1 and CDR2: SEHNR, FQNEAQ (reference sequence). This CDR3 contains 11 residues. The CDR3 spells CASSSGETQYF. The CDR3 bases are TGTGCCAGCAGCTCTGGGGAGACCCAGTACTTC.

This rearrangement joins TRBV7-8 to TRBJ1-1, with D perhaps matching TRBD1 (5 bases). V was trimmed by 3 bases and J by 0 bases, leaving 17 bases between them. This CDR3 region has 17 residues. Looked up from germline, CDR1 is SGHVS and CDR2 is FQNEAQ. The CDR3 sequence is CASSLGGDRRMNTEAFF. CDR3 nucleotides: TGTGCCAGCAGCTTGGGAGGGGACCGCCGAATGAACACTGAAGCTTTCTTT.

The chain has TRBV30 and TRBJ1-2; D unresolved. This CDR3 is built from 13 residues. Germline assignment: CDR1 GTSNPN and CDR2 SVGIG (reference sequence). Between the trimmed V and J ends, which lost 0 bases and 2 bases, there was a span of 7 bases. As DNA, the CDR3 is TGTGCCTGGAGTGTACGTCTAAACTATGGCTACACCTTC. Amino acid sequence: CAWSVRLNYGYTF.

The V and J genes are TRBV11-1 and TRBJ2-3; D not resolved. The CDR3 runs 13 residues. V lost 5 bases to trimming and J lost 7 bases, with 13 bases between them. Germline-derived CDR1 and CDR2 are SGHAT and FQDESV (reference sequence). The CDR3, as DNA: TGTGCCAGCAGCCTGGCTGGGATGAATACGCAGTATTTT. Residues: CASSLAGMNTQYF.

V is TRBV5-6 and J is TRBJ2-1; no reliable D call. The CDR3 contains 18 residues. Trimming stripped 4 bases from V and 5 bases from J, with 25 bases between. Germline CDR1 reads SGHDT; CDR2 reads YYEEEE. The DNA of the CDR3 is TGTGCCAGCAGCACCCCTCTGAGATCGTCCTCATTTGACAATGAGCAGTTCTTC. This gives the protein CASSTPLRSSSFDNEQFF.

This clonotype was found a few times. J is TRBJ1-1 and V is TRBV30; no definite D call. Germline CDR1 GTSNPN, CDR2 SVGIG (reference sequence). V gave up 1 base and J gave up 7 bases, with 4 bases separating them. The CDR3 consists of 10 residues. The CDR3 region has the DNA TGTGCCTGGAGTGGACGTGAAGCTTTCTTT. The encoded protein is CAWSGREAFF.

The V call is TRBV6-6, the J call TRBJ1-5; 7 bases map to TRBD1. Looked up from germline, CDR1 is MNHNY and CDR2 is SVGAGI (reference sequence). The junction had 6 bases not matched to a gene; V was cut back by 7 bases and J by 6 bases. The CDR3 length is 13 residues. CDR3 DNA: TGTGCCAGCAAAACGCAGGGGGTTCAGCCCCAGCATTTT. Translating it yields CASKTQGVQPQHF.

The CDR3 spells CASSLWPSGRGSYNEQFF. In nucleotides, the CDR3 is TGTGCCAGCAGCTTATGGCCTAGCGGGAGAGGGTCCTACAATGAGCAGTTCTTC. V gene TRBV7-2 combines with J gene TRBJ2-1, with 10 bases fitting TRBD2. V was pared by 2 bases and J by 1 base, with 8 bases of the junction left unmatched. Germline CDR1 SGHTA, CDR2 FQGNSA. This CDR3 has 18 amino acids.

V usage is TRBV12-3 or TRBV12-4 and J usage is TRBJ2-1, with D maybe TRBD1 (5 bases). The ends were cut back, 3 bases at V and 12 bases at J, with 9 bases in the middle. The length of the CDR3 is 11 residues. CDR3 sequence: CASSFQGLQFF. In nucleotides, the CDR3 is TGTGCCAGCAGTTTCCAGGGCCTGCAGTTCTTC.

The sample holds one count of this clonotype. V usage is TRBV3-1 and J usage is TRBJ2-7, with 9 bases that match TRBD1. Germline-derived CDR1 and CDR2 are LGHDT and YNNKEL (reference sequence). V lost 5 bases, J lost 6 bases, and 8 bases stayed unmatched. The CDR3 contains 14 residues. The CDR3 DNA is TGTGCCAGCAGCTTAGGGGACAGGGATAGCGAGCAGTACTTC. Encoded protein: CASSLGDRDSEQYF.

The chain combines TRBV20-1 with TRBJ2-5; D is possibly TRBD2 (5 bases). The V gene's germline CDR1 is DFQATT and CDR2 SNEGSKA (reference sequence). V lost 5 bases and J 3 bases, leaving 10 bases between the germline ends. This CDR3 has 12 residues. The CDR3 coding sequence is TGCAGTGCTCAGAGGGTTGAAGAGACCCAGTACTTC. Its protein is CSAQRVEETQYF.

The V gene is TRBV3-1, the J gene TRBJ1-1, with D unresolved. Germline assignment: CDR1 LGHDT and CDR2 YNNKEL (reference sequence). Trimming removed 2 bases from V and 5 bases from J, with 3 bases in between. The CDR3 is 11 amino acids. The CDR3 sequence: CASSQLTEAFF. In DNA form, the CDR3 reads TGTGCCAGCAGCCAATTAACTGAAGCTTTCTTT.

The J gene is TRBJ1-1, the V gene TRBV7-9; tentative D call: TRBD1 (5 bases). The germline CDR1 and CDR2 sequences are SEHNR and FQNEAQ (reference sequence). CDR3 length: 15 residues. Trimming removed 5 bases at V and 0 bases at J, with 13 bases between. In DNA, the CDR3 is TGTGCCAGCAGCCCGAGGGGTGCGATGAACACTGAAGCTTTCTTT. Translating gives CASSPRGAMNTEAFF.

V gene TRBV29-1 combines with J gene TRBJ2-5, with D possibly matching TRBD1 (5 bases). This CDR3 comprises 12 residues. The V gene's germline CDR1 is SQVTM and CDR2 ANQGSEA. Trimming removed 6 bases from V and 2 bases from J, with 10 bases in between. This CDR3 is CSVQEIQETQYF. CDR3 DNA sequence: TGCAGCGTACAGGAGATTCAAGAGACCCAGTACTTC.

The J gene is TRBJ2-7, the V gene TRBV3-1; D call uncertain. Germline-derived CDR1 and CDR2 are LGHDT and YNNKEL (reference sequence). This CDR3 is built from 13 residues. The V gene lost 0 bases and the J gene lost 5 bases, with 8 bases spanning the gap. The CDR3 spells CASSQEGPHEQYF. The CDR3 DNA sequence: TGTGCCAGCAGCCAAGAGGGCCCCCACGAGCAGTACTTC.

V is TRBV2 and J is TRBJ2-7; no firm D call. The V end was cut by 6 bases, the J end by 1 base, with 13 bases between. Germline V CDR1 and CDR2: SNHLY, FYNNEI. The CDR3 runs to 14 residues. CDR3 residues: CASSPRTVSYEQYF. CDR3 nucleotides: TGTGCCAGCAGCCCCCGGACGGTTTCCTACGAGCAGTACTTC. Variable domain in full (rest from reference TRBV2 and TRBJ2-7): EPEVTQTPSHQVTQMGQEVILRCVPISNHLYFYWYRQILGQKVEFLVSFYNNEISEKSEIFDDQFSVERPDGSNFTLKIRSTKLEDSAMYFCASSPRTVSYEQYFGPGTRLTVT.